In its sample, the clone carrying this T cell receptor (beta chain) was seen many times. The record originates from a study of CXCR3 chemokines and chemotherapy response in bladder cancer. TCRdb fed the PCR reads into MiXCR, producing one record per CDR3 protein. The sample contains about 2,900 distinct CDR3 sequences, around 11% of which appear only once. Trimming removed 5 bases at V and 6 bases at J, with 11 bases between. Germline loops: CDR1 KGHSH, CDR2 LQKENI. The CDR3 has 13 amino acids. Collection of the sample occurred from a patient whose treatment included neoadjuvant chemotherapy. This receptor was obtained from a human donor with bladder cancer that responded to neoadjuvant chemotherapy. The J gene is TRBJ2-1, the V gene TRBV18, with D possibly matching TRBD2 (5 bases). CDR3: CASSSSDFNEQFF. CDR3 nucleotides: TGTGCCAGCTCATCTTCGGACTTCAATGAGCAGTTCTTC.